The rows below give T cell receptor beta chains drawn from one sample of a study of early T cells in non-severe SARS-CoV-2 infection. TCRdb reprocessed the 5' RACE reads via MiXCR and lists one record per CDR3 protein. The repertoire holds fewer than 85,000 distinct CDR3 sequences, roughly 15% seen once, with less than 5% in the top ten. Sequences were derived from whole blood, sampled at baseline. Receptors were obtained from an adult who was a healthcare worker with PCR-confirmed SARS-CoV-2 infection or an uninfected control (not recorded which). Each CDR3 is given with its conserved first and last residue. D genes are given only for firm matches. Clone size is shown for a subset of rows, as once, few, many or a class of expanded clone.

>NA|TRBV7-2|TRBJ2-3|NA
TGTGCCAGCAGCTTGAGGGGAGGGGGAAATACGCAGTATTTT
CASSLRGGGNTQYF
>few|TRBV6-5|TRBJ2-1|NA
TGTGCCAGCAGTTACGGGACCTCCTACAATGAGCAGTTCTTC
CASSYGTSYNEQFF
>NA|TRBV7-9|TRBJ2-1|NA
TGTGCCAGCAGCCCCGCCGACAGGTTCCTATCCTACAATGAGCAGTTCTTC
CASSPADRFLSYNEQFF
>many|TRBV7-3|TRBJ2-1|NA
TGTGCCAGCAGCTTCGGCCTCTCCTACAATGAGCAGTTCTTC
CASSFGLSYNEQFF
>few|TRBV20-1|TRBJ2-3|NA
TGCAGTGCCAGACTGGAGAGCACAGATACGCAGTATTTT
CSARLESTDTQYF
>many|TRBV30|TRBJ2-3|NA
TGTGCCTGGACCCGGCGGATGGGAGATACGCAGTATTTT
CAWTRRMGDTQYF
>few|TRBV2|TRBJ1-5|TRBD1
TGTGCCAGCGGGAGGACAGGTGGTAGCAATCAGCCCCAGCATTTT
CASGRTGGSNQPQHF
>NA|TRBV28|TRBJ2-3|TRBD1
TGTGCCAGCAGTTTTCGGGACAGGGTGGCCACAGATACGCAGTATTTT
CASSFRDRVATDTQYF
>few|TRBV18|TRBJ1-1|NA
TGTGCCAGCTCACCAGAGGTCATAACGGGTACTGAAGCTTTCTTT
CASSPEVITGTEAFF
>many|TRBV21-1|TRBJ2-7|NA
TGTGCCAGCAGCGTCCTGATCCCTAGGGGGAAGCGGACCTACGAGCAGTACTTC
CASSVLIPRGKRTYEQYF
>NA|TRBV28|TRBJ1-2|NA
TGTGCCAGCAGTGGCGGGACAAGTGGCTACACCTTC
CASSGGTSGYTF
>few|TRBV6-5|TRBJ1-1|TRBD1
TGTGCCAGCAGTTATAGGACAGGGGAACGGGCTGAAGCTTTCTTT
CASSYRTGERAEAFF
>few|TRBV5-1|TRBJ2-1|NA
TGCGCCAGCAGCTTGGCCGGGACAAGGGAAGATGAGCAGTTCTTC
CASSLAGTREDEQFF
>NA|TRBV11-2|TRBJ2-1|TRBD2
TGTGCCAGCAGCTTAGGGGGAGGGCGTAATTTTGAGCAGTTCTTC
CASSLGGGRNFEQFF
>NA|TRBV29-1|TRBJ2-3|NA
TGCAGCGCCGCTCGAGCGAGCACAGATACGCAGTATTTT
CSAARASTDTQYF
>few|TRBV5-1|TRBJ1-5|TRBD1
TGCGCCAGCAGTTCAACAGGGGGCGGCGGTCAGCCCCAGCATTTT
CASSSTGGGGQPQHF
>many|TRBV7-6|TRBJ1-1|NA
TGTGCCAGCAGCTTAAGAGGGGACGAGAACACTGAAGCTTTCTTT
CASSLRGDENTEAFF
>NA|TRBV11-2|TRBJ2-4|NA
TGTGCCAGCAGCTTACGGCCGGGACTAGCCAAAAACATTCAGTACTTC
CASSLRPGLAKNIQYF
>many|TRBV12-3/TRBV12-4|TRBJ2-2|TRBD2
TGTGCCAGCAGGCTAGCGGGAGCCGGGGAGCTGTTTTTT
CASRLAGAGELFF
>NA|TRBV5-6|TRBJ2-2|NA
TGTGCCAGCAGCTTGGCCTTGCGGGGGAACACCGGGGAGCTGTTTTTT
CASSLALRGNTGELFF
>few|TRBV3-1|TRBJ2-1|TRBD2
TGTGCCAGCAGGCAGCGGGGAGACCAGTTCTTC
CASRQRGDQFF
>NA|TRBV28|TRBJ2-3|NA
TGTGCCAGCGTTGGGGTTAGGGCCCCAGATACGCAGTATTTT
CASVGVRAPDTQYF
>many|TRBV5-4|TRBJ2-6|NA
TGTGCCAGCAGCTTGCCTGGGACTGGGGCCAACGTCCTGACTTTC
CASSLPGTGANVLTF
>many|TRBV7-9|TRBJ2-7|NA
TGTGCCAGCAGCTTAGCGGGACCATACGGTTGGGAGCAGTACTTC
CASSLAGPYGWEQYF
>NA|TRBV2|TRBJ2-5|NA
TGTGCCAGCAGTGGACTAGACCAAGAGACCCAGTACTTC
CASSGLDQETQYF
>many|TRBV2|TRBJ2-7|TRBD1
TGTGCCAGCAGTGAGGACAGGGCGTACGAGCAGTACTTC
CASSEDRAYEQYF
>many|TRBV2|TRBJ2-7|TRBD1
TGTGCCAGCAGTCGGACAGGGGGTTCCTACGAGCAGTACTTC
CASSRTGGSYEQYF
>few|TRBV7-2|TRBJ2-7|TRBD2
TGTGCCAGCAGCTTACGACTAGCGGGAGGGCCTTCGGGGGAGCAGTACTTC
CASSLRLAGGPSGEQYF
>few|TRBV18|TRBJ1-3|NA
TGTGCCAGCTCACCACGATACAGTCAGTCTGGAAACACCATATATTTT
CASSPRYSQSGNTIYF
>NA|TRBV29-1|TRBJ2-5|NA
TGCAGCGTTTGGTCCGGGGAGGAGGAGACCCAGTACTTC
CSVWSGEEETQYF
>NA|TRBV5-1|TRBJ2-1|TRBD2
TGCGCCAGCAGCGGGGCACTAAATTCTAGACTAGCGGGATACAATGAGCAGTTCTTC
CASSGALNSRLAGYNEQFF
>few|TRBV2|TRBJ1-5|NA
TGTGCCAGCAGTGAAGGTTCTGCCCTGCCCCAGCATTTT
CASSEGSALPQHF
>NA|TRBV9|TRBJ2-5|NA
TGTGCCAGCAGCGTTTTGGGGCTAGCCGGGCAAGAGACCCAGTACTTC
CASSVLGLAGQETQYF
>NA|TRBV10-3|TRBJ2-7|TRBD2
TGTGCCATCAGTGAGAGCGGGACGGGGCACTACGAGCAGTACTTC
CAISESGTGHYEQYF
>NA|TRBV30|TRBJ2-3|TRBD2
TGTGCCTGGAGTGTTGGACTAGCAAGCACAGATACGCAGTATTTT
CAWSVGLASTDTQYF
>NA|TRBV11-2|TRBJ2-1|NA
TGTGCCAGCAGCTCCTCCCGGGGCCGGCAGTTCTTC
CASSSSRGRQFF
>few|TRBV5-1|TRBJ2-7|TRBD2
TGCGCCAGCAGCTTGGACCTAGCGGGAACCCACGAGCAGTACTTC
CASSLDLAGTHEQYF
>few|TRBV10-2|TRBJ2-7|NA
TGCGCCAGCAGTGAGCCCATGGGGACTCGCGAGCAGTACTTC
CASSEPMGTREQYF
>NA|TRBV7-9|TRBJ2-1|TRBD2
TGTGCCAAGGGACTAGCGGGTGCGAATGAGCAGTTCTTC
CAKGLAGANEQFF
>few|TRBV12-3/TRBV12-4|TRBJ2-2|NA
TGTGCCAGCAGTTTTGGGGGGACCGGGGAGCTGTTTTTT
CASSFGGTGELFF
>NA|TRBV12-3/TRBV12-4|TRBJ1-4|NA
TGTGCCAGCAGCGACAGATCATATGAAAAACTGTTTTTT
CASSDRSYEKLFF
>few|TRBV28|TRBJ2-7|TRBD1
TGTGCCAGCAGTCGCCCGGGACAGGGTCTCTACGAGCAGTACTTC
CASSRPGQGLYEQYF